Detailed here is one TCR beta chain. The V gene lost 5 bases and the J gene lost 7 bases, with 17 bases spanning the gap. The CDR3 has 14 residues. CDR1 is MNHEY and CDR2 is SVGEGT in the germline V gene. This entry belongs to a study of blood T cells in healthy people across ages. A sample-barcoded 5' primer and a J-beta primer mix were used in a second PCR of roughly 7 to 11 cycles. Using its own MiXCR run on the 5' RACE reads, TCRdb lists one record per CDR3 protein. The table shows about 800,000 distinct CDR3 sequences, with just under 25% occurring only once. The data were also submitted as part of a second study, on T cells of mothers and their children. That source reports: The yield was over 9 million TCR beta CDR3 reads from each mother and a few million from each child. Detection yielded no persistent microchimeric T cell clones.

The TCR was taken from a boy aged 10-17 years in good health. The chain joins TRBV6-2 or TRBV6-3 to TRBJ1-2; D remains ambiguous. The sequencing sample was made of blood. The CDR3 protein is CASSATTWMGGYTF. For the CDR3, the DNA is TGTGCCAGCAGTGCCACTACTTGGATGGGTGGCTACACCTTC.